This is a list of T cell receptor beta chains from one sample in a study of cytomegalovirus exposure and HLA in healthy donors. Profiling relied on immunoSEQ multiplex PCR, and the TCRdb table lists in-frame clones only, not all of them. The sample lists about 120,000 clones; approximately 78% were seen once. Sequenced material: PBMCs. These receptors were taken from a woman aged 35 to 49 in good health and CMV-seropositive. The CDR3 runs from the conserved cysteine through the conserved F or W. The D gene is left open where the match is weak. Some rows mark clone size as missing; the rest say once, few, many or name a class of expanded clone.

CASSRLRGSGSPLHF | TGTGCCAGCAGCCGGCTCAGGGGGTCGGGATCACCCCTCCACTTT | TRBV6-1 | TRBD1 | TRBJ1-6 | .
CSVEDRGHGNEQFF | TGCAGCGTTGAAGACAGGGGGCATGGGAATGAGCAGTTCTTC | TRBV29-1 | TRBD1 | TRBJ2-1 | .
CASRPGTDLYEQYF | TGTGCCAGCAGGCCCGGGACAGATCTCTACGAGCAGTACTTC | TRBV6-5 | TRBD1 | TRBJ2-7 | .
CASSPNSLYGYTF | TGTGCCAGCAGTCCTAACAGTCTCTATGGCTACACCTTC | TRBV27 | . | TRBJ1-2 | .
CASSQDPYGLSGGNHEQYF | TGCGCCAGCAGCCAAGACCCGTACGGGCTTAGCGGGGGTAATCACGAGCAGTACTTC | TRBV4-1 | TRBD2 | TRBJ2-7 | .
CASSQGLAGDLKETQYF | TGTGCCAGCAGCCAAGGGCTAGCGGGGGACCTTAAAGAGACCCAGTACTTC | TRBV4-2 | TRBD2 | TRBJ2-5 | few
CASSLVGQAAYNEQFF | TGTGCCAGCAGTCTGGTGGGGCAGGCGGCATACAATGAGCAGTTCTTC | TRBV27 | . | TRBJ2-1 | .
CSAAPEDGYTF | TGCAGTGCGGCCCCGGAGGATGGCTACACCTTC | TRBV29-1 | . | TRBJ1-2 | few
CASSLRDSGYTF | TGCGCCAGCAGCCTCCGGGACTCCGGCTACACCTTC | TRBV4-3 | . | TRBJ1-2 | once
CASSQSGQMRAKNIQYF | TGCGCCAGCAGTCAATCGGGTCAAATGAGGGCCAAAAACATTCAGTACTTC | TRBV23-1 | . | TRBJ2-4 | .
CASSYALGQGANTGELFF | TGTGCCAGCAGCTATGCTTTGGGACAGGGGGCGAACACCGGGGAGCTGTTTTTT | TRBV7-9 | TRBD1 | TRBJ2-2 | few
CASSPSGGGAGTGELFF | TGTGCCAGCAGCCCATCGGGCGGGGGGGCGGGCACCGGGGAGCTGTTTTTT | TRBV5-4 | TRBD2 | TRBJ2-2 | few
CASTPGGTEAFF | TGTGCCAGCACACCCGGAGGCACTGAAGCTTTCTTT | TRBV25-1 | . | TRBJ1-1 | .
CASSQVAGGSYEQYF | TGCGCCAGCAGCCAAGTAGCGGGGGGTTCCTACGAGCAGTACTTC | TRBV4-3 | TRBD2 | TRBJ2-7 | .
CSVEEGPNEKLFF | TGCAGCGTTGAAGAGGGGCCCAATGAAAAACTGTTTTTT | TRBV29-1 | . | TRBJ1-4 | .
CASSNPPQGDYGYTF | TGTGCCAGCAGCAACCCCCCACAGGGGGACTATGGCTACACCTTC | TRBV6-5 | TRBD1 | TRBJ1-2 | .
CASRSGLAGNNEQFF | TGCGCCAGCCGGTCAGGACTAGCGGGGAACAATGAGCAGTTCTTC | TRBV4-1 | TRBD2 | TRBJ2-1 | few
CASTPTGPYGYTF | TGTGCCAGCACGCCAACAGGTCCGTATGGCTACACCTTC | TRBV7-9 | . | TRBJ1-2 | .
CASSVAGQGYEQYF | TGTGCCAGCAGTGTTGCGGGACAGGGATACGAGCAGTACTTC | TRBV25-1 | TRBD1 | TRBJ2-7 | .
CASSPFGGSSGNTIYF | TGTGCCAGCAGCCCCTTTGGAGGGAGCTCTGGAAACACCATATATTTT | TRBV2 | . | TRBJ1-3 | .
CASGSGGSYEQYF | TGTGCTAGTGGTTCAGGTGGCTCCTACGAGCAGTACTTC | TRBV12-5 | . | TRBJ2-7 | .
CASSVGRAGNTEAFF | TGCGCCAGCAGCGTAGGCAGGGCCGGGAACACTGAAGCTTTCTTT | TRBV5-1 | . | TRBJ1-1 | .
CASSLGQGKGETQYF | TGTGCCAGCAGCCTCGGACAGGGGAAGGGGGAGACCCAGTACTTC | TRBV11-2 | TRBD1 | TRBJ2-5 | .
CASRAGTVNTGELFF | TGTGCCAGCAGAGCCGGGACAGTGAACACCGGGGAGCTGTTTTTT | TRBV2 | TRBD1 | TRBJ2-2 | .
CASSLGGTGTNYGYTF | TGTGCCAGCAGCTTAGGAGGGACAGGGACCAACTATGGCTACACCTTC | TRBV7-8 | TRBD1 | TRBJ1-2 | .
CASSRYTGDTEAFF | TGTGCCAGCAGTCGATATACAGGGGACACTGAAGCTTTCTTT | TRBV6-5 | TRBD1 | TRBJ1-1 | .
CAISDRDRGFYEQYF | TGTGCCATCAGTGATCGGGACAGGGGTTTTTACGAGCAGTACTTC | TRBV10-3 | TRBD1 | TRBJ2-7 | .
CASSTTLDRRNTEAFF | TGTGCCAGCAGCACTACTTTGGACAGGCGGAACACTGAAGCTTTCTTT | TRBV7-2 | TRBD1 | TRBJ1-1 | .
CASSQRDRGSLGYTF | TGTGCCAGCAGCCAGAGGGACAGGGGCTCTCTTGGCTACACCTTC | TRBV4-2 | TRBD1 | TRBJ1-2 | .
CSVYRGANEKLFF | TGCAGCGTTTATCGGGGGGCTAATGAAAAACTGTTTTTT | TRBV29-1 | . | TRBJ1-4 | .
CASSPSVGSESYTF | TGTGCCAGCAGCCCCTCCGTGGGTAGCGAGAGCTACACCTTC | TRBV7-2 | . | TRBJ1-2 | .
CSAPVYNEQFF | TGCAGTGCGCCAGTATACAATGAGCAGTTCTTC | TRBV20-1 | . | TRBJ2-1 | .
CASTRGAITEAFF | TGTGCCAGCACGCGGGGGGCCATCACTGAAGCTTTCTTT | TRBV11-1 | . | TRBJ1-1 | .
CASSLGTNQETQYF | TGTGCCAGCAGCCTCGGGACTAACCAAGAGACCCAGTACTTC | TRBV7-7 | TRBD2 | TRBJ2-5 | .
CASSRQRGPSTDTQYF | TGTGCCAGCAGCCGCCAGCGGGGGCCTAGCACAGATACGCAGTATTTT | TRBV7-2 | TRBD2 | TRBJ2-3 | .
CASSWQNYGYTF | TGTGCCAGTAGTTGGCAAAACTATGGCTACACCTTC | TRBV19 | . | TRBJ1-2 | .
CASSQTRSTNEKLFF | TGTGCCAGCAGCCAAACCCGGTCAACTAATGAAAAACTGTTTTTT | TRBV7-6 | . | TRBJ1-4 | .
CATSRDRGVNTEAFF | TGTGCCACCAGCAGAGATCGGGGAGTGAACACTGAAGCTTTCTTT | TRBV15 | . | TRBJ1-1 | .
CASSYAERGGNNEQFF | TGTGCCAGCAGTTATGCGGAGCGGGGGGGCAACAATGAGCAGTTCTTC | TRBV6-5 | TRBD2 | TRBJ2-1 | .